This T cell receptor beta chain was identified during a study of CD8 T cells in Susac syndrome. When the RNA was reverse transcribed, random hexamers were used with an input of roughly 0.45 to 1 ug. immunoSEQ multiplex PCR amplified TCR beta CDR3 across 54 Vbeta, 13 Jbeta. TCRdb reanalysed the immunoSEQ multiplex PCR reads using MiXCR and keeps one entry per CDR3 protein. The profile shows fewer than 150,000 distinct CDR3 sequences, around nine tenths of them singletons. Study findings and constraints: The authors acknowledged that the study's TCR sequencing and HLA analysis involved relatively few individuals.

From blood CD8+ and CD4+ T cells, the TCR beta chain was sequenced. Negative isolation yielded CD8+ and CD4+ T cells; FACS enriched TEMRA cells. The CDR3 extends over 15 amino acids. The V segment lost 5 bases and the J segment 3 bases; nucleotides outside the gene matches: 10. Germline V gene data show CDR1 as MGHRA and CDR2 as YSYEKL. Of note for this clonotype: Its antigen is still unknown.

The receptor was isolated from a human donor with multiple sclerosis. The rearrangement uses TRBV4-1 and TRBJ2-7; TRBD1 aligns across 7 bases. The sample comprised CD8+ T cells from PBMCs. The CDR3 here is CASSGRQGDDYEQYF. The CDR3 region has the DNA TGCGCCAGCAGCGGACGACAGGGAGACGACTACGAGCAGTACTTC.